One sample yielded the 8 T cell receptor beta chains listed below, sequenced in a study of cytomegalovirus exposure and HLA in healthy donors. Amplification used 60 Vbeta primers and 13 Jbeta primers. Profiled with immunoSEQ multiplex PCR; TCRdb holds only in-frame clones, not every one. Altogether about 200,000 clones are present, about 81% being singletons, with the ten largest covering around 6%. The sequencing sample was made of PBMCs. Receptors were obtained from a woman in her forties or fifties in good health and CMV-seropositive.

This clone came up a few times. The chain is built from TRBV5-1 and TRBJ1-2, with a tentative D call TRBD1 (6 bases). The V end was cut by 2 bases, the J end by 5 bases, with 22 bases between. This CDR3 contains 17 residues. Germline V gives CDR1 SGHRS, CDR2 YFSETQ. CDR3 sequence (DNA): TGCGCCAGCAGCTTCAGGGCCTCACAGGGTCCCGAGTATGGCTACACCTTC. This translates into CASSFRASQGPEYGYTF.

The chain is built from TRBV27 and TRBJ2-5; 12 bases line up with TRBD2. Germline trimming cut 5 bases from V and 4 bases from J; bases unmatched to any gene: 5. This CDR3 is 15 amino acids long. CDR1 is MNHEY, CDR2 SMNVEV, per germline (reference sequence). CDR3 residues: CASSASGRARETQYF. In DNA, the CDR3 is TGTGCCAGCAGTGCTAGCGGGAGGGCCCGAGAGACCCAGTACTTC.

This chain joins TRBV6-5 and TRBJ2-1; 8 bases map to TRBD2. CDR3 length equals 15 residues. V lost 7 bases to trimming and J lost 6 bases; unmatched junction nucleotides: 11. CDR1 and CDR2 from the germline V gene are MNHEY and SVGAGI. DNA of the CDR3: TGTGCCAGCAACAAACTACTAGCGGAAGTCAATGAGCAGTTCTTC. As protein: CASNKLLAEVNEQFF.

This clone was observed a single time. The CDR3 protein is CATRASGTSPYEQYF. The CDR3 DNA reads TGTGCCACCCGGGCGAGCGGGACCTCGCCCTACGAGCAGTACTTC. This rearrangement joins TRBV6-5 to TRBJ2-7, with 7 bases fitting TRBD2. This CDR3 has 15 amino acids. Germline-derived CDR1 and CDR2 are MNHEY and SVGAGI. J gave up 2 bases and V 10 bases, and 14 bases lay outside the gene matches.

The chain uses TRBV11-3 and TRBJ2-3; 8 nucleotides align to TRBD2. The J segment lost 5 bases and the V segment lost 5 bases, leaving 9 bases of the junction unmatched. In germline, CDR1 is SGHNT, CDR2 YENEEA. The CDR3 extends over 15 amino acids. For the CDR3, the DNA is TGTGCCAGCAGCACAGGCGGGACTAGGGGAGATACGCAGTATTTT. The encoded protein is CASSTGGTRGDTQYF.

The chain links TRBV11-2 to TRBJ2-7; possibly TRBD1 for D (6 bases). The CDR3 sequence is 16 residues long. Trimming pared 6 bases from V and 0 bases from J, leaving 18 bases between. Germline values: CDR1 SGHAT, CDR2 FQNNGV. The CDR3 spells CASSHTGLFGSYEQYF. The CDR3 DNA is TGTGCCAGCAGTCACACAGGGTTGTTCGGCTCCTACGAGCAGTACTTC.

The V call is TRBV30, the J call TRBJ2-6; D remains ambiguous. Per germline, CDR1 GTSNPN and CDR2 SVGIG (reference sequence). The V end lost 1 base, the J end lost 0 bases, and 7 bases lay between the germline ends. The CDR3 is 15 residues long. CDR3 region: CAWSGATSGANVLTF. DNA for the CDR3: TGTGCCTGGAGTGGGGCAACCTCTGGGGCCAACGTCCTGACTTTC.

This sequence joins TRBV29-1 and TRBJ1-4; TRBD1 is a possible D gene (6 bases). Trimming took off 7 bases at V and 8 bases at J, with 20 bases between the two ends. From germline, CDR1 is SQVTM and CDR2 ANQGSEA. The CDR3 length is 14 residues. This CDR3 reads CSAYHRAGSEKLFF. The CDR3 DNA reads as TGCAGCGCCTACCACAGGGCGGGTAGCGAAAAACTGTTTTTT.